These 10 T cell receptor beta chains were all obtained from the same sample, sequenced in a study of breast tumors, draining lymph nodes, adjacent tissues. Axillary draining lymph nodes of breast cancer patients supplied the node samples. Via MiXCR, TCRdb re-called the multiplex PCR reads, giving one row per CDR3 protein. The sample holds about 130,000 distinct CDR3 sequences; about 20% are singletons and the top ten take roughly 3.5%. Sequenced material: axillary lymph node tissue. These receptors were collected from a female donor with breast cancer. Some clones in this sample may be carry-over from other donors' samples.

This clonotype occurred many times. J is TRBJ2-3 and V is TRBV9; D is possibly TRBD1 or TRBD2 (6 bases each). Germline lookup yields CDR1 SGDLS and CDR2 YYNGEE. With 4 bases removed from V and 3 bases from J, the gap between germline ends came to 24 bases. This CDR3 spans 18 amino acids. CDR3 region: CASSLQPFSGGGTDTQYF. Written as DNA, the CDR3 is TGTGCCAGCAGCCTACAACCCTTTAGCGGAGGGGGGACAGATACGCAGTATTTT.

This clonotype was seen a handful of times. The rearrangement joins TRBV4-2 to TRBJ2-6; 7 bases fit TRBD2. Per the germline V gene, CDR1 is LGHNA and CDR2 is YNFKEQ. The CDR3 consists of 18 residues. Unmatched junction bases numbered 10, after V lost 0 bases and J lost 5 bases. CDR3: CASSQDRLADPRANVLTF. CDR3 bases: TGTGCCAGCAGCCAAGATCGTCTAGCGGACCCCCGGGCCAACGTCCTGACTTTC.

In its sample, this clonotype was seen many times. At one end the junction does not follow the germline gene, possibly because of a read error. V usage is TRBV6-1 and J usage is TRBJ2-1, with D uncertain. Germline-derived CDR1 and CDR2 are MNHNS and SASEGT. The CDR3 contains 14 residues. The CDR3 bases are TGTGCCAGCAGTGAAGCGTCAGATGTTGTGTCTTTCACATTC. Translating gives CASSEASDVVSFTF.

This clonotype was detected many times. The chain uses TRBV24-1 and TRBJ2-1; D unresolved. Per the germline V gene, CDR1 is KGHDR and CDR2 is SFDVKD. The V end lost 8 bases, the J end lost 11 bases, and 9 bases lay between the germline ends. The length of the CDR3 is 10 residues. The CDR3 bases are TGTGCCACCAAAGACTGTCAGCAGTTCTTC. Its translation: CATKDCQQFF.

This clonotype was picked up many times. V is TRBV6-1 and J is TRBJ2-3; 11 bases are shared with TRBD2. The junction had 3 bases not matched to a gene; V was cut back by 3 bases and J by 1 base. The CDR3 is 16 residues long. The germline CDR1 and CDR2 sequences are MNHNS and SASEGT. The CDR3 DNA is TGTGCCAGCAGTGACAGGGGACTAGCGGGCACAGATACGCAGTATTTT. Protein product: CASSDRGLAGTDTQYF.

V and J are TRBV11-1 and TRBJ2-1, with TRBD2 matching 8 bases. With V trimmed by 3 bases and J by 5 bases, 6 bases remained unmatched. Per germline, CDR1 SGHAT and CDR2 FQDESV (reference sequence). The CDR3 spans 15 residues. CDR3 nucleotides: TGTGCCAGCAGCTTTCGGACTAGCCCCCACAATGAGCAGTTCTTC. Protein sequence: CASSFRTSPHNEQFF.

The table lists this clonotype with a few counts. The chain couples TRBV3-1 to TRBJ1-4; 7 bases match TRBD1. Germline CDR1 is LGHDT and CDR2 is YNNKEL (reference sequence). The CDR3 runs 14 residues. Germline trimming cut 6 bases from V and 0 bases from J; bases unmatched to any gene: 1. The CDR3, as DNA: TGTGCCAGCAGTACAGGGGCAACTAATGAAAAACTGTTTTTT. Protein product: CASSTGATNEKLFF.

In this sample, this clonotype turned up many times. CDR3 protein: CASSGTSGRISYNEQFF. The CDR3 DNA is TGTGCCAGCAGTGGGACTAGCGGGAGGATATCCTACAATGAGCAGTTCTTC. The chain has TRBV6-1 and TRBJ2-1; 14 positions match TRBD2. The V segment lost 4 bases and the J segment 1 base; nucleotides outside the gene matches: 3. Germline V CDR1 and CDR2: MNHNS, SASEGT. The CDR3 spans 17 residues.

The chain uses TRBV19 and TRBJ1-5; D is ambiguous. V dropped 6 bases and J dropped 1 base, with 10 bases sitting between them. The germline V gene encodes CDR1 LNHDA and CDR2 SQIVND (reference sequence). The CDR3 is made up of 14 amino acids. CDR3 loop: CASSHPGSNQPQHF. The CDR3 DNA follows: TGTGCCAGTAGCCATCCGGGGAGCAATCAGCCCCAGCATTTT.

This clonotype has a count of ten or more. The chain links TRBV7-9 to TRBJ2-5, with 7 bases identical to TRBD2. From germline, CDR1 is SEHNR and CDR2 FQNEAQ (reference sequence). The CDR3 has 13 residues. Germline trimming cut 4 bases from V and 3 bases from J; bases unmatched to any gene: 2. The CDR3, as DNA: TGTGCCAGCAGCTGGGGGGGAGAAGAGACCCAGTACTTC. Its translation is CASSWGGEETQYF. The full variable domain, rest sourced from reference TRBV7-9 and TRBJ2-5, is DTGVSQNPRHKITKRGQNVTFRCDPISEHNRLYWYRQTLGQGPEFLTYFQNEAQLEKSRLLSDRFSAERPKGSFSTLEIQRTEQGDSAMYLCASSWGGEETQYFGPGTRLLVL.